This T cell receptor beta chain was found in a study of graft-versus-host responses after intestinal transplantation. Turning to the study itself: The whole recipient group had anti-thymocyte globulin induction followed by tacrolimus and steroids for roughly 3 years. Study-wide results and caveats: Early post-transplant HvG declines were associated with peak circulating GvH clone levels. Subjects displaying graft-donor T cell macrochimerism possessed elevated graft-versus-host to host-versus-graft clonal ratios inside allografts. Marrow from the recipient contained GvH clones, some of which had appeared first in ileum or blood.

Generated by immunoSEQ multiplex PCR, the TCRdb table keeps only in-frame clones and is missing some. The profile shows around 90,000 clones, around 93% of them singletons. Germline values: CDR1 SEHNR, CDR2 FQNEAQ (reference sequence). CDR3 length: 14 amino acids. V trimming: 3 bases; J trimming: 7 bases; junction bases outside the gene matches: 2. As concerns this clone: Its antigen is as yet unknown. The sample carries other DNA sequences with the same CDR3.

The V call is TRBV7-9, the J call TRBJ1-5, with 11 bases aligning to TRBD1. The sample was unstimulated CD8+ T cells sorted from spleen or lymph node cells, taken before intestinal transplant. This receptor was obtained from a human donor who received an intestinal transplant. Written as DNA, the CDR3 is TGTGCCAGCAGCTTGGGACAGGGGGGGCAGCCCCAGCATTTT. Translating it yields CASSLGQGGQPQHF.